The following is a T cell receptor beta chain sequence with its context. Its antigen is unknown. TCRdb reprocessed the 5' RACE reads with MiXCR, giving one entry per CDR3 protein. Here the sample spans fewer than 250,000 distinct CDR3 sequences, roughly 10% being singletons. The sample belongs to a study of T-cell memory formation after mild COVID-19. V shed 7 bases and J 0 bases; nucleotides not matched to a gene: 10. The germline CDR1 and CDR2 sequences are SGHRS and YFSETQ. This CDR3 contains 17 residues. Study-wide results and caveats: CD4+ clones that contracted lay mainly in CM and EM; CD8+ ones lay in EMRA.

The J gene is TRBJ2-6, the V gene TRBV5-1, with TRBD1 identical over 7 bases. This clonotype was obtained from a young man who had mild COVID-19 (a few samples of this study predate the infection). Cell type and time point are not known. The sample consisted of PBMCs or a T cell subset sorted from them (not recorded which). DNA for the CDR3: TGCGCCAGCGAGGTGGGACAGCCTACCTCTGGGGCCAACGTCCTGACTTTC. Its protein is CASEVGQPTSGANVLTF.